There are a few counts of the clone carrying this T cell receptor beta chain. The antigen remains unidentified. The CDR3 loop spans 14 amino acids. V shed 5 bases and J shed 4 bases, with 12 bases lying between them. CDR1 is SGHAT and CDR2 is FQNNGV in the germline V gene. The record originates from a study of T-cell memory formation after mild COVID-19. Study conclusions and caveats: Clones contracting over day 15 to 85 were CD4/CD8 balanced, with later expanders leaning CD4+.

Barcoded TCR alpha and TCR beta cDNA libraries with UMIs came from 5'RACE using constant-segment primers. TCRdb analysed the 5' RACE reads with MiXCR anew, one entry per CDR3 protein. The sample holds around 500,000 distinct CDR3 sequences, 15% to 20% seen once. The chain couples TRBV11-2 to TRBJ2-1, with D perhaps matching TRBD1 or TRBD2 (5 bases each). This TCR was recovered from an adult woman who had mild COVID-19 (a few samples of this study predate the infection). Cell type and time point are not known. Sequenced sample: PBMCs or a T cell subset sorted from them (not recorded which). CDR3 in amino acids: CASSTGTQYNEQFF. As DNA, the CDR3 is TGTGCCAGCAGCACCGGGACCCAGTACAATGAGCAGTTCTTC.